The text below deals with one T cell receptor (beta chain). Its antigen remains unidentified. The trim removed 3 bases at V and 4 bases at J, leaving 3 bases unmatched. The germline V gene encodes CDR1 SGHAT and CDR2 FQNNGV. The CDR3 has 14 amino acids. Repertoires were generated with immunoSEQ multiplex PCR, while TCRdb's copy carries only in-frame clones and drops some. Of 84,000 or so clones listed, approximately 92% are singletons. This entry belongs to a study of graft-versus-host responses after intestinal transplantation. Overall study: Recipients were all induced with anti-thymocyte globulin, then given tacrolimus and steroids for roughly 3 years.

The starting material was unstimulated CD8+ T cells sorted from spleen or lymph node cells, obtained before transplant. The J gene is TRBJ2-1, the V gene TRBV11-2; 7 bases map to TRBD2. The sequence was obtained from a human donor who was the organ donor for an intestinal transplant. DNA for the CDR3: TGTGCCAGCAGCTTTGGACTAGGATACAATGAGCAGTTCTTC. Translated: CASSFGLGYNEQFF.